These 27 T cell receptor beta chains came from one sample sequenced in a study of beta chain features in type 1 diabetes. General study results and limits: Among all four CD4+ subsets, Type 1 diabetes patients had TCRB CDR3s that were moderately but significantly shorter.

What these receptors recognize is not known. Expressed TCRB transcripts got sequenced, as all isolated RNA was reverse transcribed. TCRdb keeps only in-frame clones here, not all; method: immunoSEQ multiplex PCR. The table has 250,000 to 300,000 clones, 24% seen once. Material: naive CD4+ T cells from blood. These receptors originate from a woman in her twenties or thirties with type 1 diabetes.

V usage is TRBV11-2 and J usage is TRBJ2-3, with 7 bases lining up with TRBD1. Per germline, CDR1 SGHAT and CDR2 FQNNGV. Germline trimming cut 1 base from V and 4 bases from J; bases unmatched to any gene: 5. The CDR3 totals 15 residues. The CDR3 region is CASSLAQGYADTQYF. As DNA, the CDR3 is TGTGCCAGCAGCTTAGCACAGGGGTATGCAGATACGCAGTATTTT.

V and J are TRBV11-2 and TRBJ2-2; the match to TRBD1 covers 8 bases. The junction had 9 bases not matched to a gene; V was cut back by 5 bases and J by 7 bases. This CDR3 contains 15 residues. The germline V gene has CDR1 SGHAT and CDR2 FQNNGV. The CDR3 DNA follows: TGTGCCAGCAGCAATTACAGGGGGAAGGGCGGGGAGCTGTTTTTT. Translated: CASSNYRGKGGELFF.

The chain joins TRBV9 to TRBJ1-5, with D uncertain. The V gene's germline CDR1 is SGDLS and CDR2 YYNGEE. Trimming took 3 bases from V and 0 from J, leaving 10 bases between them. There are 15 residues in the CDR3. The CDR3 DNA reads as TGTGCCAGCAGCGGAGAGGCTGATAGCAATCAGCCCCAGCATTTT. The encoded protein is CASSGEADSNQPQHF.

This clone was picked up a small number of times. The CDR3 nucleotides are TGCGCCAGCAGTGAGTTTCAACTAGCGGGAGGAAGAGATACGCAGTATTTT. Protein product: CASSEFQLAGGRDTQYF. The chain employs TRBV10-1 and TRBJ2-3; 12 bases line up with TRBD2. The germline CDR1 and CDR2 sequences are WNHNN and SYGVQD (reference sequence). This CDR3 is 17 amino acids long. Trimming at V came to 1 base and at J to 5 bases, leaving 7 bases not matched to a gene.

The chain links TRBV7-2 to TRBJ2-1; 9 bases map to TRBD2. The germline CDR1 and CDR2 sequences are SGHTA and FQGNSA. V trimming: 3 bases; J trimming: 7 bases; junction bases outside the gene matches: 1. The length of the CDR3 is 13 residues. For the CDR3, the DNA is TGTGCCAGCAGCTTTAGCGGGAGAAATGAGCAGTTCTTC. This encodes CASSFSGRNEQFF.

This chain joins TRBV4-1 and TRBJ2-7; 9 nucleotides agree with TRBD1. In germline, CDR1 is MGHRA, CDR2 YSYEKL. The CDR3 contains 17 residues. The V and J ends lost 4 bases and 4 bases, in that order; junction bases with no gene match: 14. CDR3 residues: CASSRTRGQGIRYEQYF. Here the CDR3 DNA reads TGCGCCAGCAGCCGGACCAGGGGACAGGGTATTCGATACGAGCAGTACTTC.

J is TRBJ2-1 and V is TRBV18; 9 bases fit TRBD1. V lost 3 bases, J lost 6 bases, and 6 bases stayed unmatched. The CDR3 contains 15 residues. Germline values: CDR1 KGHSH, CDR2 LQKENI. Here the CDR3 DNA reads TGTGCCAGCTCACCCCGGGACAGGGACGCCAATGAGCAGTTCTTC. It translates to CASSPRDRDANEQFF.

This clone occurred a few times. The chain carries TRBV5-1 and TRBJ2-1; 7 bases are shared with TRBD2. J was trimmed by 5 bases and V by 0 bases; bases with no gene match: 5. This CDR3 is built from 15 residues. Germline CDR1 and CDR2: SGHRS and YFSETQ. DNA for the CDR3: TGCGCCAGCAGCTTGGCCTCGGGAGGCCACAATGAGCAGTTCTTC. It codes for CASSLASGGHNEQFF.

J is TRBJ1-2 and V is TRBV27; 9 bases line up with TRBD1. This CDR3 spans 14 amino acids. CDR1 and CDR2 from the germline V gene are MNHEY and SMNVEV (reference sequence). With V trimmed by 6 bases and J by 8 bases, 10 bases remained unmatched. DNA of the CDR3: TGTGCCAGCAGGTCGCTCACAGGGGGCTGGGGCTACACCTTC. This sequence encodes CASRSLTGGWGYTF.

CDR3 bases: TGTGCCAGTAGCCATCGACAGGCCGCGATATCCTACGAGCAGTACTTC. Its translation is CASSHRQAAISYEQYF. This chain connects TRBV19 to TRBJ2-7, with a weak D call TRBD1 (6 bases). Germline assignment: CDR1 LNHDA and CDR2 SQIVND (reference sequence). V lost 6 bases, J lost 1 base, and 19 bases lay in between. This CDR3 spans 16 amino acids.

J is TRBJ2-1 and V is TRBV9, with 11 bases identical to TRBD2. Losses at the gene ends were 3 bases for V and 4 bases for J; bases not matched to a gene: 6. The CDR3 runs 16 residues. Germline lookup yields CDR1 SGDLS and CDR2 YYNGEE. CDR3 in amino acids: CASSASGTSGYNEQFF. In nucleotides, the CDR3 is TGTGCCAGCAGCGCCTCCGGGACTAGCGGTTACAATGAGCAGTTCTTC.

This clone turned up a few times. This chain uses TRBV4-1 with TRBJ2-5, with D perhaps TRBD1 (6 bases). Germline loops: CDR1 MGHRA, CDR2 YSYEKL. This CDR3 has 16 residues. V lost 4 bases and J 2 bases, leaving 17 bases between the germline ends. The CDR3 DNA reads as TGCGCCAGCAGCCGTGTAACCGGGACACAGCAAGAGACCCAGTACTTC. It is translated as CASSRVTGTQQETQYF.

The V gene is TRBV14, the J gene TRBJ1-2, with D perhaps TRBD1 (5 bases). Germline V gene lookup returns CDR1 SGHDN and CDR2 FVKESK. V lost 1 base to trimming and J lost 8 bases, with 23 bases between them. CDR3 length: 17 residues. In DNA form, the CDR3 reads TGTGCCAGCAGCCAAGCTTTGGCACAGGAAACCCCCTCAGGCTACACCTTC. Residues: CASSQALAQETPSGYTF.

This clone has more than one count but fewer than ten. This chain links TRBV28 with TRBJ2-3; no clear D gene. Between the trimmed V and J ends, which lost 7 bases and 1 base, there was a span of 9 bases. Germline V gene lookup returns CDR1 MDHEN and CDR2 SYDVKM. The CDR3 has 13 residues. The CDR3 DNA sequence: TGTGCCAGCACCCTAGGAGGCACAGATACGCAGTATTTT. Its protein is CASTLGGTDTQYF.

The CDR3 sequence is CASSSGVEKLFF. The CDR3 coding sequence is TGTGCCAGCAGTTCGGGGGTTGAAAAACTGTTTTTT. The chain combines TRBV28 with TRBJ1-4; weak D call: TRBD1 (5 bases). The CDR3 loop spans 12 amino acids. Germline loops: CDR1 MDHEN, CDR2 SYDVKM. V was shortened by 4 bases and J by 7 bases, with 7 bases between the two germline ends.

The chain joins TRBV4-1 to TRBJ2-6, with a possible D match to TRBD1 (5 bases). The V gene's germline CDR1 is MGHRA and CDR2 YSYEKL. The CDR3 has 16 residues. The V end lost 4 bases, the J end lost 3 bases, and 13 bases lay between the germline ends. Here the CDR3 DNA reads TGCGCCAGCAGCCTAGCTGGGGCCTTTGGGGCCAACGTCCTGACTTTC. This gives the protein CASSLAGAFGANVLTF.

The CDR3 region is CASSSGQRSSYEQYF. CDR3 bases: TGTGCCAGCAGCTCGGGACAGCGAAGCTCCTACGAGCAGTACTTC. This rearrangement joins TRBV7-9 to TRBJ2-7, with 7 bases aligning to TRBD1. CDR1 is SEHNR, CDR2 FQNEAQ, per germline (reference sequence). CDR3 size: 15 residues. The ends lost 4 bases at V and 0 bases at J; junction bases unmatched: 6.

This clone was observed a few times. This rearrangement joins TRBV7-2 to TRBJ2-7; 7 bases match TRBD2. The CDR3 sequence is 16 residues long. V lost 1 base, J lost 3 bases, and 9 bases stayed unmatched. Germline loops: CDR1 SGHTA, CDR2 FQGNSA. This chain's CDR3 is CASSLDLASGYYEQYF. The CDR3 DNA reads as TGTGCCAGCAGCTTAGATTTGGCTAGCGGATACTACGAGCAGTACTTC.

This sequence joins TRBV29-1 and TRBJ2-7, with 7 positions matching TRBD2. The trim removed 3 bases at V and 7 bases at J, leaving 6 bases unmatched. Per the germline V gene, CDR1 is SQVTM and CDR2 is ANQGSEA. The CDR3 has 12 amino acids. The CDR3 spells CSVDRQGGEQYF. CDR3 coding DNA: TGCAGCGTTGATCGGCAGGGAGGGGAGCAGTACTTC.

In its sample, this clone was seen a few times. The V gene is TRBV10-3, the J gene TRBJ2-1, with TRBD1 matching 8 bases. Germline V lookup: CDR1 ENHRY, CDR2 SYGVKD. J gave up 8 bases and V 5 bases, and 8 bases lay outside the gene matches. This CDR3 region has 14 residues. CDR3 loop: CAISKDRDGDEQFF. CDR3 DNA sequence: TGTGCCATCAGTAAGGACAGGGACGGCGATGAGCAGTTCTTC.

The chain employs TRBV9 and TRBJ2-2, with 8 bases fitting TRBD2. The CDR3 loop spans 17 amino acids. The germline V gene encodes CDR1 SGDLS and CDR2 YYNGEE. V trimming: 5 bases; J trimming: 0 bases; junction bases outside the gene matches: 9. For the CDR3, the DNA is TGTGCCAGCAGTCAAACCGGGAGGGGGTCGAACACCGGGGAGCTGTTTTTT. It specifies CASSQTGRGSNTGELFF.

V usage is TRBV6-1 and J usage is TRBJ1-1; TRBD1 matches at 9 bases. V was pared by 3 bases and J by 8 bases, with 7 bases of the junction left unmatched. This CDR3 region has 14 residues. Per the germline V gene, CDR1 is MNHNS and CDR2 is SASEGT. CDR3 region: CASSEQDRGPEAFF. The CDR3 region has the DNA TGTGCCAGCAGTGAGCAGGACAGGGGCCCCGAAGCTTTCTTT.

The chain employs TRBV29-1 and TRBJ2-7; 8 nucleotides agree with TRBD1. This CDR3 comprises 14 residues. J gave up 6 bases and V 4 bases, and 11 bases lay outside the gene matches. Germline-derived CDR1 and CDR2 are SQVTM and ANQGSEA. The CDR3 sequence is CSVARTGGKGEQYF. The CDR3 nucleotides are TGCAGCGTTGCTAGAACAGGGGGTAAAGGCGAGCAGTACTTC.

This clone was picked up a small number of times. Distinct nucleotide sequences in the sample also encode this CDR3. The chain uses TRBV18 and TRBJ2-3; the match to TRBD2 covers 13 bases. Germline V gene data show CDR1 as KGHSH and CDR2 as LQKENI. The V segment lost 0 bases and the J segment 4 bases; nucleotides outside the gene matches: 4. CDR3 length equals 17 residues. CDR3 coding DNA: TGTGCCAGCTCACCACCCGGACTAGCGGGAGTAGCAGATACGCAGTATTTT. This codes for CASSPPGLAGVADTQYF. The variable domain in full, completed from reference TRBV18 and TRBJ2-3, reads NAGVMQNPRHLVRRRGQEARLRCSPMKGHSHVYWYRQLPEEGLKFMVYLQKENIIDESGMPKERFSAEFPKEGPSILRIQQVVRGDSAAYFCASSPPGLAGVADTQYFGPGTRLTVL.

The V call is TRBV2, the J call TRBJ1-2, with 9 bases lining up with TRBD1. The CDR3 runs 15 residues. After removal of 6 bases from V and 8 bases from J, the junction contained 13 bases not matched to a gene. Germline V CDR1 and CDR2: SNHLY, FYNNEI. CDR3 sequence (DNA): TGTGCCAGCAGGGACGAACAGGGGGCATGGAACGGCTACACCTTC. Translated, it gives CASRDEQGAWNGYTF. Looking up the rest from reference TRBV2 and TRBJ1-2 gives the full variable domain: EPEVTQTPSHQVTQMGQEVILRCVPISNHLYFYWYRQILGQKVEFLVSFYNNEISEKSEIFDDQFSVERPDGSNFTLKIRSTKLEDSAMYFCASRDEQGAWNGYTFGSGTRLTVV.

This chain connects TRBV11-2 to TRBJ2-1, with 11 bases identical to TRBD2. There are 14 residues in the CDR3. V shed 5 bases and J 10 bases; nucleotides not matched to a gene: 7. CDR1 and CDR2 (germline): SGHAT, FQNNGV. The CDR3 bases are TGTGCCAGCAGCCAGCCGGGACTAGCGGTCGAGCAGTTCTTC. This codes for CASSQPGLAVEQFF. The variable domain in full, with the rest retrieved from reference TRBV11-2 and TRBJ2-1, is EAGVAQSPRYKIIEKRQSVAFWCNPISGHATLYWYQQILGQGPKLLIQFQNNGVVDDSQLPKDRFSAERLKGVDSTLKIQPAKLEDSAVYLCASSQPGLAVEQFFGPGTRLTVL.

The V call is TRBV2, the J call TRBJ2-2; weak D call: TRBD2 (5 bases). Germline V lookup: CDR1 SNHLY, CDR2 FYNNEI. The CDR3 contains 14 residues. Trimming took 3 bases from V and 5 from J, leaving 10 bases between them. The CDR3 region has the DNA TGTGCCAGCAGTGACTTCGGGGAAACCGGGGAGCTGTTTTTT. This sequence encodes CASSDFGETGELFF.